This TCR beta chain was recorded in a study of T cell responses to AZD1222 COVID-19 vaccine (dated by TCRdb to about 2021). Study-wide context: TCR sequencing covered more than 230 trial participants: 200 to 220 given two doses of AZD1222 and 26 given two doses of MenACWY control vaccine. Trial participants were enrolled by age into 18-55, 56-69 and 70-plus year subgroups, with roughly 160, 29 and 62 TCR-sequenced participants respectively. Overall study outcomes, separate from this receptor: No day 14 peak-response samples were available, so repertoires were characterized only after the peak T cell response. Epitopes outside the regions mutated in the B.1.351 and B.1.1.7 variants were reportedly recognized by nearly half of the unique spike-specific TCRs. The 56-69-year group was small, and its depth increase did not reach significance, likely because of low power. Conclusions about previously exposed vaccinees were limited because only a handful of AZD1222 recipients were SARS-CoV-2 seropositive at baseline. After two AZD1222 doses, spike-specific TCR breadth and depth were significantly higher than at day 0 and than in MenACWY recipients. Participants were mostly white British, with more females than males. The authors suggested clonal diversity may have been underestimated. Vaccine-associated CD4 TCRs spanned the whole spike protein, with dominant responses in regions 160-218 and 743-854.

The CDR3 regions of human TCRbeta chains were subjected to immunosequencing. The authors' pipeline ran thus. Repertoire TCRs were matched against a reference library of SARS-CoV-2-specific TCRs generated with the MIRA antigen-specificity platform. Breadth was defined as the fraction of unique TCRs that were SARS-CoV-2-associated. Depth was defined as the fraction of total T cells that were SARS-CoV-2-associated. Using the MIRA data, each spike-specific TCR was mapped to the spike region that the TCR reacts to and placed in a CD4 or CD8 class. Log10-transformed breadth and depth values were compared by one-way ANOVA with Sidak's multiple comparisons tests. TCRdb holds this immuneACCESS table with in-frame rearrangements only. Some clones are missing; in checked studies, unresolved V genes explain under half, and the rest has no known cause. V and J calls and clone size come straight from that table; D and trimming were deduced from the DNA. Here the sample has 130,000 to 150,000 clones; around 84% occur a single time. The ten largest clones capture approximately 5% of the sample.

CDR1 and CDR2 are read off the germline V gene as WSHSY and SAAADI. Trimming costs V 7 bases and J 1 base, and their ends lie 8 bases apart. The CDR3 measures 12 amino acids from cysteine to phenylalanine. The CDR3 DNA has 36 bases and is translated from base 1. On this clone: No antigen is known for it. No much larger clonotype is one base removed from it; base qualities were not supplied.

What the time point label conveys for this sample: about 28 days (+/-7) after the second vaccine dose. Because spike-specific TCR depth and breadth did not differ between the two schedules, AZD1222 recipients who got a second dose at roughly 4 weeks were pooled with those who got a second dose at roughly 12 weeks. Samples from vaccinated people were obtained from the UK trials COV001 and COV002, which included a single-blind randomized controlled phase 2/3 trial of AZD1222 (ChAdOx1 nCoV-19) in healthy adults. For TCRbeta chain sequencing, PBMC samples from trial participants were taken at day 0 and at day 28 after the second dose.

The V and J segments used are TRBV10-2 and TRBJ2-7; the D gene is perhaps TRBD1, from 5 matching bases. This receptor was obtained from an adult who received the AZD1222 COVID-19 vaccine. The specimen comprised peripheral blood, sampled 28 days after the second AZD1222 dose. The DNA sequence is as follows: TGCGCCAGCAAAGGACAATCCTACGAGCAGTACTTC. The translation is CASKGQSYEQYF.